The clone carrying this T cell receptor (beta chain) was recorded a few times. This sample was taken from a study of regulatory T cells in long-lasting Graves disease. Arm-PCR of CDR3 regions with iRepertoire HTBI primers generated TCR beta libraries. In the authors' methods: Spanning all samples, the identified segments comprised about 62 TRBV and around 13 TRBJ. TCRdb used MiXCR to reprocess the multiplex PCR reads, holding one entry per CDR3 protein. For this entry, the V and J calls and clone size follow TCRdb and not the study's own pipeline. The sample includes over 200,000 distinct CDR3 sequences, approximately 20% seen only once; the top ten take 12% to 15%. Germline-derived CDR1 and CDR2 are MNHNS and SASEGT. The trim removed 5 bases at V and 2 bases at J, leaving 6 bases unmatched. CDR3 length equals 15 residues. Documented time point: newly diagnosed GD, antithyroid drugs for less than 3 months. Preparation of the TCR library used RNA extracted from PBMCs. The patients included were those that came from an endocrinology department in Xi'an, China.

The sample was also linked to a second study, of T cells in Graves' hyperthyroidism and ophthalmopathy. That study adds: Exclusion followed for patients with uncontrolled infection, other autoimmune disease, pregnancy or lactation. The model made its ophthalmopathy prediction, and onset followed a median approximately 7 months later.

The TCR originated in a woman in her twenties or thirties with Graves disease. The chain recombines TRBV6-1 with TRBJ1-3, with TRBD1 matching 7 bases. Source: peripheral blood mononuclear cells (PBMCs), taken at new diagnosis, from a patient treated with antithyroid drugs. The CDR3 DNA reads TGTGCCAGCAGTCCCACAGGGGCCGCTGGAAACACCATATATTTT. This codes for CASSPTGAAGNTIYF.